The 15 T cell receptor beta chains below all came from one sample that was sequenced in a study of blood T cells in healthy people across ages. Combining a sample-barcoded 5' primer with a J-beta primer mix, a second PCR ran for roughly 7 to 11 cycles. TCRdb called the 5' RACE reads again in MiXCR, with one record for every CDR3 protein. The sample holds roughly 700,000 distinct CDR3 sequences; roughly 50% are singletons and the top ten take under 35%. Sample: blood. These receptors were taken from a woman aged 55-75 years in good health.

This chain joins TRBV28 and TRBJ2-6; 8 bases agree with TRBD1. Germline values: CDR1 MDHEN, CDR2 SYDVKM. J was trimmed by 0 bases and V by 6 bases; bases with no gene match: 7. The CDR3 totals 17 residues. This CDR3 is CASRHPTGGSGANVLTF. In DNA, the CDR3 is TGTGCCAGCAGGCACCCTACAGGGGGCTCTGGGGCCAACGTCCTGACTTTC.

The CDR3 bases are TGCAGTGCTATGGACTATCTTTTAAGCTCCTACGAGCAGTACTTC. It encodes CSAMDYLLSSYEQYF. The genes are TRBV20-1 and TRBJ2-7; possibly TRBD2 for D (6 bases). The CDR3 runs 15 residues. V lost 4 bases and J lost 0, with 16 bases in between. Germline V lookup: CDR1 DFQATT, CDR2 SNEGSKA (reference sequence).

Turning to this clonotype: An end of the junction differs from the germline gene, which may be a read error. The chain employs TRBV28 and TRBJ2-7; D gene ambiguous. The germline V gene has CDR1 MDHEN and CDR2 SYDVKM. The CDR3 covers 13 residues. The CDR3 nucleotides read TGTGCCAGCCGTTTATTGGATTCCTACGAGCAGTACTTC. It translates to CASRLLDSYEQYF.

Details on this clonotype: A read error is possible here, since a much larger clone lies one base away. The chain links TRBV28 to TRBJ1-5; possible D gene TRBD1, 5 bases. This CDR3 is built from 14 residues. The V gene's germline CDR1 is MDHEN and CDR2 SYDVKM. CDR3 nucleotide sequence: TGTGCCAGCAGTGCCCCGGGACGCAATCTGCCCCAGCATTTT. Amino acid sequence: CASSAPGRNLPQHF.

In nucleotides, the CDR3 is TGTGCCAGCAGCTTTCAGGGCTCCTACAATGAGCAGTACTTC. Residues: CASSFQGSYNEQYF. The V call is TRBV7-2, the J call TRBJ2-1; tentatively, D is TRBD1 (5 bases). With the DNA end fitting TRBJ2-7 better, the J assignment may be wrong. Germline V gene data show CDR1 as SGHTA and CDR2 as FQGNSA. The CDR3 contains 14 residues.

This clonotype was observed a few times. This sequence joins TRBV28 and TRBJ2-4, with unresolved D. The DNA end is a closer match to TRBJ2-7, so the J assignment may be wrong. Germline V CDR1 and CDR2: MDHEN, SYDVKM. The CDR3 is 12 residues long. Here the CDR3 reads CASSLIVSEQYF. The CDR3 nucleotides read TGTGCCAGCAGTTTAATAGTTAGCGAGCAGTACTTC.

The rearrangement uses TRBV15 and TRBJ2-1, with D tentatively TRBD1 or TRBD2 (5 bases each). CDR3 length: 15 amino acids. Germline values: CDR1 LNHNV, CDR2 YYDKDF (reference sequence). Trimming stripped 3 bases from V and 7 bases from J, with 16 bases between. CDR3 protein: CATSSTRAGRNEQFF. The CDR3 DNA reads as TGTGCCACCAGCAGTACCAGGGCGGGTAGAAATGAGCAGTTCTTC.

The rearrangement uses TRBV3-1 and TRBJ1-1; unclear D gene. Germline V gene lookup returns CDR1 LGHDT and CDR2 YNNKEL (reference sequence). Deletions cut 0 bases from V and 0 bases from J, with 5 bases between. This CDR3 is built from 14 residues. The CDR3 coding sequence is TGTGCCAGCAGCCAAGATTACATGAACACTGAAGCTTTCTTT. This gives the protein CASSQDYMNTEAFF. Supplemented by reference TRBV3-1 and TRBJ1-1, the full variable domain reads DTAVSQTPKYLVTQMGNDKSIKCEQNLGHDTMYWYKQDSKKFLKIMFSYNNKELIINETVPNRFSPKSPDKAHLNLHINSLELGDSAVYFCASSQDYMNTEAFFGQGTRLTVV.

The chain employs TRBV5-1 and TRBJ1-6; D remains ambiguous. This CDR3 contains 15 residues. In germline, CDR1 is SGHRS, CDR2 YFSETQ. Trimming took 1 base from V and 9 from J, leaving 14 bases between them. The chain's CDR3 is CASSLSTRGSSPLHF. CDR3 in DNA: TGCGCCAGCAGCTTGTCAACTCGTGGTAGTTCACCCCTCCACTTT.

The V and J genes are TRBV28 and TRBJ1-2; 9 bases match TRBD1. The CDR3 length is 16 residues. J was trimmed by 3 bases and V by 8 bases; bases with no gene match: 13. CDR1 is MDHEN and CDR2 is SYDVKM in the germline V gene. The CDR3 is CASLPDRGSQDYGYTF. The CDR3, as DNA: TGTGCCAGCCTACCGGACAGGGGATCTCAGGACTATGGCTACACCTTC.

This clonotype was counted only a few times. The chain employs TRBV3-1 and TRBJ2-7; D possibly matches TRBD1 or TRBD2 (5 bases each). There are 14 residues in the CDR3. Trimming stripped 2 bases from V and 2 bases from J, with 10 bases between. The germline V gene has CDR1 LGHDT and CDR2 YNNKEL (reference sequence). CDR3 sequence reads: CASSQSLGPYEQYF. The CDR3 nucleotides are TGTGCCAGCAGCCAATCTCTGGGACCCTACGAGCAGTACTTC.

This clonotype is a singleton in its sample. The rearrangement joins TRBV25-1 to TRBJ1-1, with a weak D call TRBD1 (5 bases). Between the trimmed V and J ends, which lost 5 bases and 3 bases, there was a span of 13 bases. This CDR3 has 14 amino acids. The germline V gene encodes CDR1 MGHDK and CDR2 SYGVNS. CDR3 in DNA: TGTGCCAGCAGTACCCTCGGGGGTCACACTGAAGCTTTCTTT. Translated: CASSTLGGHTEAFF.

The rearrangement joins TRBV27 to TRBJ2-7; 9 nucleotides align to TRBD2. This CDR3 has 15 residues. V lost 5 bases, J lost 7 bases, and 12 bases stayed unmatched. Germline V gene sequence: CDR1 MNHEY, CDR2 SMNVEV (reference sequence). The CDR3 DNA is TGTGCCAGCAGTCCAGCGGCGGGAGGGCTCAATGAGCAGTACTTC. This codes for CASSPAAGGLNEQYF.

The V gene is TRBV20-1, the J gene TRBJ2-1; D uncertain. V lost 0 bases and J 7 bases, leaving 16 bases between the germline ends. The germline CDR1 and CDR2 sequences are DFQATT and SNEGSKA (reference sequence). There are 15 residues in the CDR3. The CDR3 protein is CSARDGIPRLNEQFF. CDR3 nucleotides: TGCAGTGCTAGAGATGGGATCCCGCGGTTAAATGAGCAGTTCTTC.

This clonotype was picked up many times. A much larger clone is a single base away; this may be a read error. The V call is TRBV7-9, the J call TRBJ2-7; D might be TRBD1 (5 bases). Trimming stripped 4 bases from V and 2 bases from J, with 9 bases between. The germline V gene encodes CDR1 SEHNR and CDR2 FQNEAQ (reference sequence). The CDR3 length is 13 residues. The CDR3 bases are TGTGCCAGCAGCTGGCCAGGGACCTACGAGCAGTACTTC. This codes for CASSWPGTYEQYF.